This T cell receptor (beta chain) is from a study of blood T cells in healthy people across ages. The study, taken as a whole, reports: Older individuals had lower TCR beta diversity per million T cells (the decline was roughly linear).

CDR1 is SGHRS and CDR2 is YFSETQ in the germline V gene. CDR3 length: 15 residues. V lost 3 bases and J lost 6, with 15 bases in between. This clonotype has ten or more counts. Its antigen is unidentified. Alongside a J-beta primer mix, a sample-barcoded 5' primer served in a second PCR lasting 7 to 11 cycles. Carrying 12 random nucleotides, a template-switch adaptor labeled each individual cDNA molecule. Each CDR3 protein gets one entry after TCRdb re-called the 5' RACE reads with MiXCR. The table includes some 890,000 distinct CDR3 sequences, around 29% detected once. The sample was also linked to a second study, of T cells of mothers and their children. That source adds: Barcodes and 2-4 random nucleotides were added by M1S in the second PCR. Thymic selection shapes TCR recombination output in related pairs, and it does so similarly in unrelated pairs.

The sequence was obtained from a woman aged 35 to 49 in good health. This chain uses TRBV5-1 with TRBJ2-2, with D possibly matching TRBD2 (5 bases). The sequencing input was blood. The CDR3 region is CASSSDPGIAGELFF. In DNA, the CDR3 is TGCGCCAGCAGCTCGGACCCCGGGATCGCCGGGGAGCTGTTTTTT.